This T cell receptor (beta chain) was found in a study of patients and donors after allogeneic stem cell transplantation. One entry per CDR3 protein results from TCRdb running MiXCR on the RT-PCR reads. Of about a million distinct CDR3 sequences listed, roughly 18% are singletons. V shed 3 bases and J 10 bases; nucleotides not matched to a gene: 9. CDR3 length: 14 amino acids. This clonotype has at least ten counts. This clonotype originated in a human donor who was either an allogeneic HSCT recipient or a stem cell or donor lymphocyte infusion donor (not recorded which). It is not recorded whose cells these are; they may come from a transplant donor. V and J are TRBV12-3 or TRBV12-4 and TRBJ2-1; the match to TRBD2 covers 7 bases. The material sequenced was blood, either unsorted or a sorted T cell fraction (not recorded which). The CDR3 DNA is TGTGCCAGCAGTTTTCTCGCCGGGGGGACGGAGCAGTTCTTC. As protein: CASSFLAGGTEQFF.